The 5 T cell receptor beta chains below come from one sample, sequenced in a study of CD8 T cells in Susac syndrome (dated by TCRdb to the late 2010s). Library generation was performed with the immunoSEQ multiplex PCR assay. RNA was extracted using the RNeasy kit, and about 0.5 to 1 microgram was reverse transcribed with random hexamers. The public sequencing data were trimmed at Q25 with fastp and processed into clonotypes with MiXCR by TCRdb, which kept only in-frame beta chains. All rows with the same CDR3 protein become a single entry with the most common DNA and genes. Recorded for this sample are more than 150,000 distinct CDR3 sequences; 95% of them occurred a single time. Clones ranked in the top ten supply around 0.1% of the sample. The material sequenced was CD4+ T cells from PBMCs. These receptors all come from a human donor with Susac syndrome.

The rearrangement uses TRBV7-2 and TRBJ2-3; TRBD2 agrees at 10 bases. Trimming took 7 bases from V and 1 from J; bases not matched to a gene: 2. CDR1 is SGHTA and CDR2 is FQGNSA in the germline V gene. The CDR3 totals 14 residues. The chain's CDR3 is CASNLAGGTDTQYF. The CDR3 DNA reads as TGTGCCAGCAACCTAGCGGGGGGCACAGATACGCAGTATTTT.

This sequence joins TRBV3-1 and TRBJ1-2, with D possibly being TRBD1 (5 bases). This CDR3 comprises 13 residues. Germline V gives CDR1 LGHDT, CDR2 YNNKEL (reference sequence). Between the trimmed V and J ends, which lost 3 bases and 6 bases, there was a span of 11 bases. The CDR3: CASSHRVGDGYTF. The CDR3 DNA follows: TGTGCCAGCAGCCACAGGGTTGGAGATGGCTACACCTTC.

In its sample, this clonotype was seen once. This chain uses TRBV30 with TRBJ1-5; 8 bases agree with TRBD1. This CDR3 has 13 amino acids. In germline, CDR1 is GTSNPN, CDR2 SVGIG (reference sequence). J gave up 4 bases and V 5 bases, and 4 bases lay outside the gene matches. CDR3 in DNA: TGTGCCTGGGGACAGGGAGAGAATCAGCCCCAGCATTTT. Translating gives CAWGQGENQPQHF.

The rearrangement uses TRBV4-2 and TRBJ2-3, with 11 bases fitting TRBD1. V dropped 0 bases and J dropped 5; count of bases not matched to a gene: 10. Per the germline V gene, CDR1 is LGHNA and CDR2 is YNFKEQ. This CDR3 comprises 18 residues. The CDR3 here is CASSQDPGDRGRGDTQYF. The DNA of the CDR3 is TGTGCCAGCAGCCAAGATCCTGGGGACAGGGGGAGGGGAGATACGCAGTATTTT.

The rearrangement joins TRBV15 to TRBJ1-5; the D is unclear. V was cut by 3 bases and J by 5 bases, with 11 bases left in between. This CDR3 has 14 residues. Germline CDR1 LNHNV, CDR2 YYDKDF (reference sequence). Written as DNA, the CDR3 is TGTGCCACCAGCAGGAACCGGGCAGATCAGCCCCAGCATTTT. Residues: CATSRNRADQPQHF.